The 30 T cell receptor beta chains below all came from one sample that was sequenced in a study of cytotoxic CD8 clonotypes in ibrutinib-treated CLL. Profiling relied on immunoSEQ multiplex PCR, and the TCRdb table lists in-frame clones only, not all of them. This table holds around 140,000 clones, approximately 85% found once. Sample: PBMCs, taken after 24 months of ibrutinib treatment. Receptors originate from a human donor with chronic lymphocytic leukemia.

The V gene is TRBV25-1, the J gene TRBJ1-2; D call uncertain. Germline CDR1 MGHDK, CDR2 SYGVNS. The ends were cut back, 2 bases at V and 1 base at J, with 5 bases in the middle. CDR3 length: 13 residues. CDR3 coding DNA: TGTGCCAGCAGTGAAGGGGATAACTATGGCTACACCTTC. Translation: CASSEGDNYGYTF.

The gene calls are TRBV5-1 and TRBJ2-2; D is possibly TRBD1 or TRBD2 (5 bases each). Looked up from germline, CDR1 is SGHRS and CDR2 is YFSETQ. The length of the CDR3 is 15 residues. The V end lost 2 bases, the J end lost 4 bases, and 12 bases lay between the germline ends. Here the CDR3 reads CASSFGATTTGELFF. CDR3 nucleotide sequence: TGCGCCAGCAGCTTTGGGGCGACTACCACCGGGGAGCTGTTTTTT. The full variable domain, in which reference TRBV5-1 and TRBJ2-2 provide the parts outside the CDR3, is KAGVTQTPRYLIKTRGQQVTLSCSPISGHRSVSWYQQTPGQGLQFLFEYFSETQRNKGNFPGRFSGRQFSNSRSEMNVSTLELGDSALYLCASSFGATTTGELFFGEGSRLTVL.

This rearrangement joins TRBV7-8 to TRBJ1-6; D not resolved. Trimming left V 5 bases short and J 7 bases short, with 9 bases between. Germline V lookup: CDR1 SGHVS, CDR2 FQNEAQ. There are 13 residues in the CDR3. CDR3 sequence (DNA): TGTGCCAGCAGCCCTGGGCAGAATTCACCCCTCCACTTT. Translating gives CASSPGQNSPLHF.

This chain uses TRBV6-1 with TRBJ2-3; either TRBD1 or TRBD2 may supply D (6 bases each). The CDR3 is 14 amino acids. CDR1 and CDR2 (germline): MNHNS, SASEGT. V gave up 6 bases and J gave up 4 bases, with 14 bases separating them. The CDR3 DNA reads TGTGCCAGCAGCCAGAGGGGGGTCCCAGATACGCAGTATTTT. It codes for CASSQRGVPDTQYF.

The chain links TRBV28 to TRBJ2-7; D is ambiguous. The germline V gene encodes CDR1 MDHEN and CDR2 SYDVKM. The CDR3 runs to 11 residues. The CDR3 protein is CATRGWGEQYF. In DNA form, the CDR3 reads TGTGCTACCCGAGGTTGGGGCGAGCAGTACTTC.

The J gene is TRBJ2-7, the V gene TRBV5-4, with 10 positions matching TRBD2. V gave up 4 bases and J gave up 4 bases; unmatched junction bases: 8. The CDR3 is 15 amino acids. Germline V gene lookup returns CDR1 SGHNT and CDR2 YYREEE (reference sequence). CDR3 residues: CASSLPASGSYEQYF. The CDR3 bases are TGTGCCAGCAGCCTCCCGGCTAGCGGGAGTTACGAGCAGTACTTC.

The chain joins TRBV5-1 to TRBJ2-7; D gene ambiguous. CDR1 is SGHRS and CDR2 is YFSETQ in the germline V gene. The CDR3 spans 14 residues. V lost 1 base and J 5 bases, leaving 13 bases between the germline ends. The CDR3 is CASSLTVTLHEQYF. In DNA, the CDR3 is TGCGCCAGCAGCTTGACAGTGACCCTACACGAGCAGTACTTC. Variable domain in full (rest from reference TRBV5-1 and TRBJ2-7): KAGVTQTPRYLIKTRGQQVTLSCSPISGHRSVSWYQQTPGQGLQFLFEYFSETQRNKGNFPGRFSGRQFSNSRSEMNVSTLELGDSALYLCASSLTVTLHEQYFGPGTRLTVT.

This clone showed up just once. A read error may produce the germline difference seen at one junction end. The chain joins TRBV7-3 to TRBJ2-7; tentatively, D is TRBD2 (5 bases). Germline V lookup: CDR1 SGHTA, CDR2 FQGTGA. This CDR3 has 14 residues. The CDR3 sequence is CASSLRRTSSEQYF. CDR3 nucleotides: TGTGCCAGCAGCTTAAGGAGGACCTCCTCCGAGCAGTACTTC.

This rearrangement joins TRBV2 to TRBJ2-5; weak D call: TRBD1 (5 bases). The germline gives CDR1 SNHLY, CDR2 FYNNEI. Trimming removed 1 base at V and 3 bases at J, with 9 bases between. The CDR3 spans 14 residues. The CDR3 sequence: CASSEVGPKETQYF. Here the CDR3 DNA reads TGTGCCAGCAGTGAAGTGGGGCCTAAAGAGACCCAGTACTTC.

As concerns this clone: Its ends do not fully match the called genes, so a read error is possible. The rearrangement joins TRBV7-7 to TRBJ2-2; 13 nucleotides line up with TRBD2. Germline V CDR1 and CDR2: SSHAT, FNYEAQ (reference sequence). The CDR3 is 14 residues long. The CDR3 loop is CASTGLAGSGELFF. Written as DNA, the CDR3 is TGTGCTAGCACGGGACTAGCGGGATCCGGGGAGCTGTTTTTT.

For the CDR3, the DNA is TGTGCCAGCACTCCTTCCAGGGTCAAGATTCGGCAGGATCAGCCCCAGCATTTT. Residues: CASTPSRVKIRQDQPQHF. The chain joins TRBV28 to TRBJ1-5; TRBD1 might be the D (5 bases). Germline-derived CDR1 and CDR2 are MDHEN and SYDVKM. The CDR3 length is 18 residues. V lost 7 bases to trimming and J lost 5 bases, with 27 bases between them.

Here the CDR3 DNA reads TGCGCCAGCAGCCAGCTCTACGACAGCTCCTACAATGAGCAGTTCTTC. This translates into CASSQLYDSSYNEQFF. The chain carries TRBV4-3 and TRBJ2-1, with a weak D call TRBD1 (5 bases). Per the germline V gene, CDR1 is LGHNA and CDR2 is YSLEER. V was pared by 3 bases and J by 0 bases, with 12 bases between. This CDR3 is 16 amino acids long.

The rearrangement uses TRBV19 and TRBJ1-1; 10 bases align to TRBD1. The CDR3 sequence is 14 residues long. The germline V gene encodes CDR1 LNHDA and CDR2 SQIVND (reference sequence). J was trimmed by 8 bases and V by 5 bases; bases with no gene match: 8. Here the CDR3 reads CASSQRRDRGEAFF. The CDR3 coding sequence is TGTGCCAGTAGTCAACGAAGGGACAGGGGAGAAGCTTTCTTT.

The CDR3 protein is CAWSVLDRGLVGYTF. CDR3 DNA: TGTGCCTGGAGTGTCTTGGACAGGGGGCTTGTTGGCTACACCTTC. The rearrangement links TRBV30 to TRBJ1-2; 11 bases match TRBD1. CDR1 is GTSNPN, CDR2 SVGIG, per germline (reference sequence). CDR3 length equals 15 residues. The V and J ends lost 0 bases and 7 bases, in that order; junction bases with no gene match: 7. Based on the CDR3 plus reference TRBV30 and TRBJ1-2, the full variable domain is SQTIHQWPATLVQPVGSPLSLECTVEGTSNPNLYWYRQAAGRGLQLLFYSVGIGQISSEVPQNLSASRPQDRQFILSSKKLLLSDSGFYLCAWSVLDRGLVGYTFGSGTRLTVV.

This clone showed up just once. The rearrangement links TRBV6-5 to TRBJ2-7; 7 bases match TRBD1. CDR1 is MNHEY and CDR2 is SVGAGI in the germline V gene. The CDR3 runs 15 residues. Unmatched junction bases numbered 5, after V lost 2 bases and J lost 1 base. In nucleotides, the CDR3 is TGTGCCAGCAGTTACGAGGCCAGGGGGTCCTACGAGCAGTACTTC. This sequence encodes CASSYEARGSYEQYF.

J is TRBJ2-1 and V is TRBV11-1; 7 bases align to TRBD1. This CDR3 has 16 amino acids. V gave up 3 bases and J gave up 2 bases; unmatched junction bases: 7. Germline-derived CDR1 and CDR2 are SGHAT and FQDESV (reference sequence). Written as DNA, the CDR3 is TGTGCCAGCAGCTTGAAGACAGGGAATACCTACAATGAGCAGTTCTTC. Translated, it gives CASSLKTGNTYNEQFF.

The chain recombines TRBV4-1 with TRBJ2-2; 8 positions agree with TRBD1. Per germline, CDR1 MGHRA and CDR2 YSYEKL. Losses at the gene ends were 5 bases for V and 8 bases for J; bases not matched to a gene: 10. The CDR3 length is 15 residues. This CDR3 reads CASSVAGGRVGELFF. The CDR3 nucleotides read TGCGCCAGCAGCGTTGCAGGGGGCAGAGTGGGGGAGCTGTTTTTT.

The sample holds one count of this clone. Other DNA sequences in this sample translate to the same CDR3. The gene calls are TRBV20-1 and TRBJ2-4; D may match TRBD1 or TRBD2 (5 bases each). The CDR3 sequence is 11 residues long. Between the trimmed V and J ends, which lost 1 base and 7 bases, there was a span of 5 bases. The germline V gene has CDR1 DFQATT and CDR2 SNEGSKA (reference sequence). The CDR3 nucleotides read TGCAGTGCTAGAGGGGGGAACATTCAGTACTTC. Protein: CSARGGNIQYF.

J is TRBJ1-2 and V is TRBV19; 7 nucleotides agree with TRBD1. This CDR3 contains 14 residues. Germline V CDR1 and CDR2: LNHDA, SQIVND (reference sequence). The trim removed 5 bases at V and 1 base at J, leaving 4 bases unmatched. The CDR3 coding sequence is TGTGCCAGTAGTGTCGGGACAGTTAACTATGGCTACACCTTC. It codes for CASSVGTVNYGYTF.

The rearrangement joins TRBV2 to TRBJ2-7; D may be TRBD2 (6 bases). The CDR3 is 15 amino acids. The V end was cut by 7 bases, the J end by 2 bases, with 18 bases between. Germline V gene lookup returns CDR1 SNHLY and CDR2 FYNNEI. The CDR3 DNA follows: TGTGCCAGCAACGGGGGATGGGGGTCCCCCTACGAGCAGTACTTC. Its translation is CASNGGWGSPYEQYF. The variable domain in full, completed from reference TRBV2 and TRBJ2-7, reads EPEVTQTPSHQVTQMGQEVILRCVPISNHLYFYWYRQILGQKVEFLVSFYNNEISEKSEIFDDQFSVERPDGSNFTLKIRSTKLEDSAMYFCASNGGWGSPYEQYFGPGTRLTVT.

V gene TRBV18 combines with J gene TRBJ1-2; D call uncertain. This CDR3 comprises 14 residues. The V end was cut by 0 bases, the J end by 8 bases, with 13 bases between. Germline CDR1 KGHSH, CDR2 LQKENI. CDR3 nucleotide sequence: TGTGCCAGCTCACCACCGGTACTCCCAAGCGGCTACACCTTC. Encoded protein: CASSPPVLPSGYTF.

The V gene is TRBV5-6, the J gene TRBJ1-5; D ambiguous. Trimming stripped 2 bases from V and 4 bases from J, with 13 bases between. Germline V lookup: CDR1 SGHDT, CDR2 YYEEEE. CDR3 length: 15 residues. The CDR3 loop is CASSLSSVRNQPQHF. The CDR3 nucleotides read TGTGCCAGCAGCTTAAGTTCAGTAAGAAATCAGCCCCAGCATTTT.

This clone was counted a single time. The V gene is TRBV19, the J gene TRBJ2-5; D not certain. Trimming cost V 2 bases and J 6 bases, with 16 bases left between them. The CDR3 is made up of 15 amino acids. Germline values: CDR1 LNHDA, CDR2 SQIVND (reference sequence). The CDR3 region has the DNA TGTGCCAGTAGTATATCGGGCCCAACCGGGCAGACCCAGTACTTC. Amino acid sequence: CASSISGPTGQTQYF. Complete variable domain (other parts from reference TRBV19 and TRBJ2-5): DGGITQSPKYLFRKEGQNVTLSCEQNLNHDAMYWYRQDPGQGLRLIYYSQIVNDFQKGDIAEGYSVSREKKESFPLTVTSAQKNPTAFYLCASSISGPTGQTQYFGPGTRLLVL.

V is TRBV4-1 and J is TRBJ1-2; D gene ambiguous. Germline V lookup: CDR1 MGHRA, CDR2 YSYEKL. Trimming shortened V by 0 bases and J by 5 bases, and 13 bases separated the two germline ends. The CDR3 is 15 residues long. CDR3 in amino acids: CASSQEGSAAYGYTF. The CDR3, as DNA: TGCGCCAGCAGCCAAGAGGGTTCGGCGGCATATGGCTACACCTTC.

The chain combines TRBV4-2 with TRBJ1-6; D remains unclear. Germline CDR1 is LGHNA and CDR2 is YNFKEQ. V was cut by 1 base and J by 8 bases, with 12 bases left in between. CDR3 length: 15 amino acids. CDR3 protein: CASSQVLGYDSPLHF. CDR3 DNA sequence: TGTGCCAGCAGCCAAGTTCTGGGTTATGATTCACCCCTCCACTTT.

The gene calls are TRBV7-9 and TRBJ1-1, with TRBD1 matching 9 bases. The CDR3 runs 15 residues. The ends lost 4 bases at V and 3 bases at J; junction bases unmatched: 6. Germline CDR1 SEHNR, CDR2 FQNEAQ (reference sequence). CDR3 residues: CASSSTGGDHTEAFF. In nucleotides, the CDR3 is TGTGCCAGCAGCTCGACAGGGGGTGATCACACTGAAGCTTTCTTT.

V gene TRBV18 combines with J gene TRBJ2-4, with D uncertain. The V end was cut by 5 bases, the J end by 0 bases, with 17 bases between. The CDR3 sequence is 17 residues long. Germline CDR1 and CDR2: KGHSH and LQKENI. CDR3 bases: TGTGCCAGCTCAGCTCTATCGGGTTTTCTAGCCAAAAACATTCAGTACTTC. Amino acids: CASSALSGFLAKNIQYF.

The chain carries TRBV18 and TRBJ2-1; a weak D match, TRBD1 (6 bases). Between the trimmed V and J ends, which lost 3 bases and 10 bases, there was a span of 10 bases. From germline, CDR1 is KGHSH and CDR2 LQKENI. The CDR3 spans 12 residues. The CDR3: CASSPETGEQFF. The CDR3 DNA follows: TGTGCCAGCTCACCCGAAACAGGGGAGCAGTTCTTC. Using reference TRBV18 and TRBJ2-1 for the parts outside the CDR3, the full variable domain is NAGVMQNPRHLVRRRGQEARLRCSPMKGHSHVYWYRQLPEEGLKFMVYLQKENIIDESGMPKERFSAEFPKEGPSILRIQQVVRGDSAAYFCASSPETGEQFFGPGTRLTVL.

The chain has TRBV20-1 and TRBJ2-1; D might be TRBD1 (5 bases). Trimming removed 4 bases from V and 12 bases from J, with 13 bases in between. The germline CDR1 and CDR2 sequences are DFQATT and SNEGSKA (reference sequence). The CDR3 runs to 11 residues. The chain's CDR3 is CSATQGAAQFF. For the CDR3, the DNA is TGCAGTGCTACCCAGGGTGCCGCGCAGTTCTTC.

The rearrangement links TRBV7-3 to TRBJ2-1, with TRBD2 identical over 13 bases. This CDR3 is built from 15 residues. Germline assignment: CDR1 SGHTA and CDR2 FQGTGA. The ends lost 3 bases at V and 7 bases at J; junction bases unmatched: 3. DNA for the CDR3: TGTGCCAGCAGCTTGGGACTAGCGGGGCCGAATGAGCAGTTCTTC. As protein: CASSLGLAGPNEQFF.